This T cell receptor (beta chain) originates from a study of blood T cell repertoires in COVID-19. Study-level information: Some COVID-19 samples were acute and others convalescent; all came from the United States, Italy and Spain. PBMCs, B-cell-depleted T cells, or T cells provided the cDNA or gDNA that made up the material.

Participants were aged roughly 18 to 90 years, lived in over 20 US areas, and enrolled virtually. The CDR3 consists of 13 residues. Deletions cut 4 bases from V and 5 bases from J, with 15 bases between. The germline V gene has CDR1 SQVTM and CDR2 ANQGSEA. TCRdb's table, derived via immunoSEQ multiplex PCR, lists solely in-frame clones and lacks some. The sample lists about 340,000 clones, 70% to 90% occurring once. The receptor was derived from a woman aged 40 to 55 with acute COVID-19. Sequenced material: PBMCs or T cells enriched from blood (not recorded which). This rearrangement joins TRBV29-1 to TRBJ2-7; the D is unclear. CDR3 DNA: TGCAGCGTTGTGGTGCACACCCTCAACGAGCAGTACTTC. As protein: CSVVVHTLNEQYF.